This section outlines one TCR beta chain sequence together with its context. The target antigen is unknown. CDR3 length: 15 amino acids. Germline CDR1 SGDLS, CDR2 YYNGEE. The trim removed 2 bases at V and 9 bases at J, leaving 8 bases unmatched. The data stem from a study of cytomegalovirus exposure and HLA in healthy donors. Overall study results and limits: The authors enumerated around 150 TCR beta chains as linked to cytomegalovirus.

Researchers ran the PCR with 60 Vbeta and 13 Jbeta primers. Produced via immunoSEQ multiplex PCR; TCRdb's table is partial and in-frame only. The repertoire holds fewer than 90,000 clones, with about 80% as singletons. This sequence joins TRBV9 and TRBJ1-2; 12 bases agree with TRBD1. The specimen sequenced was PBMCs. This TCR came from a man younger than 40 in good health and CMV-seropositive. In DNA form, the CDR3 reads TGTGCCAGCAGCGTCCGGGACAGGGGGCTTGTTAGCTACACCTTC. This sequence encodes CASSVRDRGLVSYTF.